This TCR beta chain is drawn from a study of response to subunit inactivated influenza vaccine. Study results and limitations: Each seasonal influenza vaccination recruits few new T cells, the authors suggested.

TCRdb redid the calling of the RT-PCR reads with MiXCR, one entry per CDR3 protein. The sample yields about 240,000 distinct CDR3 sequences, about 12% seen once. This CDR3 has 14 residues. With 7 bases clipped from V and 6 bases from J, the junction kept 8 bases outside the gene matches. Per germline, CDR1 MDHEN and CDR2 SYDVKM. This clonotype was counted only a few times. Its cognate antigen is unknown. The material was non-naive T cells sorted from PBMCs, obtained approximately 15 days before vaccination. J is TRBJ2-7 and V is TRBV28; 11 positions match TRBD2. This receptor was identified in a man aged 50-60 years who received an inactivated influenza vaccine. The CDR3 DNA is TGTGCCAGCATTAGCGGGAGGGCTTTCGGCGAGCAGTACTTC. Amino acids: CASISGRAFGEQYF.